This paragraph covers one TCR beta chain sequence. Its antigen remains unidentified. The data belong to a study of Ad26.COV2.S vaccination and SARS-CoV-2 variants. Overall study context: Donor got 5x10^10 or 1x10^11 viral particles of Ad26.COV2.S.

Repertoires were generated with immunoSEQ multiplex PCR, while TCRdb's copy carries only in-frame clones and drops some. The sample holds 250,000 or so clones; roughly 85% are singletons and the top ten take about 2.7%. Study-level points and caveats: Vaccine recipients surpassed placebo recipients in spike-specific TCR breadth. Placebo recipients and vaccine recipients were similar in non-spike TCR breadth.

The CDR3 is made up of 17 amino acids. V shed 8 bases and J 2 bases; nucleotides not matched to a gene: 7. Per the germline V gene, CDR1 is WNHNN and CDR2 is SYGVQD (reference sequence). The treatment was: 15 to 20 received Ad26.COV2.S at low or high dose, single or two shots; roughly five received placebo; per-sample allocation not given. Collection of the samples took place on day 63 after the first injection of vaccine or placebo. Wuhan-strain spike was delivered by a replication-incompetent Ad26 vector. This rearrangement joins TRBV10-1 to TRBJ2-1, with 15 bases identical to TRBD2. The sequencing here drew on peripheral blood, taken in a trial of Ad26.COV2.S vaccine versus placebo. The origin of this receptor is a person aged 18-65 years who received the Ad26.COV2.S COVID-19 vaccine or a placebo. The CDR3 region is CASGTSGGSATYNEQFF. The CDR3 nucleotides read TGCGCCAGCGGGACTAGCGGGGGGTCAGCAACCTACAATGAGCAGTTCTTC.